The sequence of this T cell receptor (beta chain) was determined in a study of yellow fever vaccine responses in identical twins. The CDR3 is made up of 17 amino acids. Germline V gene lookup returns CDR1 SGHAT and CDR2 FQNNGV. V shed 1 base and J shed 0 bases, with 15 bases lying between them. TCRdb re-called the RT-PCR reads with MiXCR, one entry per CDR3 protein. The table records around 33,000 distinct CDR3 sequences, about three fifths of them present only once. Sequencing used T cells from blood (PBMCs), unsorted or a sorted subset (not recorded which), obtained before or after yellow fever vaccination (not recorded which). The receptor was derived from a woman between 18 and 29 years old who received the yellow fever vaccine. The chain carries TRBV11-2 and TRBJ1-1; tentative D call: TRBD1 (5 bases). The CDR3 is CASSLGGTNLMNTEAFF. In DNA form, the CDR3 reads TGTGCCAGCAGCTTAGGAGGGACTAACCTAATGAACACTGAAGCTTTCTTT.